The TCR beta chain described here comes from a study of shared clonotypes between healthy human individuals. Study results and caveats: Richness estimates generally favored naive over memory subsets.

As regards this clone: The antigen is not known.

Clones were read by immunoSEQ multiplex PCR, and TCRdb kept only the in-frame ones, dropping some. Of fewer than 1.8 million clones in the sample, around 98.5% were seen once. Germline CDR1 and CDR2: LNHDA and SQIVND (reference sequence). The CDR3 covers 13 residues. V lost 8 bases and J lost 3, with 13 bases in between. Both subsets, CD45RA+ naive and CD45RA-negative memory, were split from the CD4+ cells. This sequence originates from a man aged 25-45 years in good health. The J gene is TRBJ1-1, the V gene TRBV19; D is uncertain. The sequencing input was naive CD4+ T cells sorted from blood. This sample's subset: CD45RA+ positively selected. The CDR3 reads CASGRRAYTEAFF. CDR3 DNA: TGTGCCAGTGGCCGCAGAGCGTACACTGAAGCTTTCTTT.